Described below is a single T cell receptor (beta chain) sequence and its context. Relying on iRepertoire HTBI primers and Arm-PCR of CDR3 regions, the team built TCR beta libraries. Via MiXCR, TCRdb re-called the multiplex PCR reads, giving one row per CDR3 protein. The repertoire holds about 470,000 distinct CDR3 sequences, with less than 25% as singletons. Trimming cost V 0 bases and J 7 bases, with 13 bases left between them. The CDR3 has 15 residues. Germline V gene lookup returns CDR1 MGHRA and CDR2 YSYEKL. These data originate in a study of regulatory T cells in long-lasting Graves disease. Time point described: persistent/refractory GD, antithyroid drugs over 5 years with positive TRAb. Preparation of the TCR library used RNA extracted from PBMCs.

The chain recombines TRBV4-1 with TRBJ2-1; no reliable D call. The receptor was derived from a female donor with Graves disease. The sample in question was peripheral blood mononuclear cells (PBMCs), obtained when the disease was refractory, from a patient treated with antithyroid drugs. In DNA, the CDR3 is TGCGCCAGCAGCCAAGATTCAACTTTTGGGAATGAGCAGTTCTTC. The encoded protein is CASSQDSTFGNEQFF.